Below, 18 T cell receptor beta chains from the same sample are listed, as sequenced in a study of spatial heterogeneity in lung cancer. Study outcomes and limitations: Tumor mutation count correlated with how many alpha and beta TCRs expanded intratumorally.

Which antigens these TCRs recognize remains unknown. Each CDR3 protein gets one entry after TCRdb re-called the 5' RACE reads with MiXCR. The sample has 5,000 or so distinct CDR3 sequences, roughly 20% seen once. Sample time point: sample taken at primary tumor resection. Source: lung tumor tissue, taken at surgery. These receptors were collected from a male donor with early-stage non-small cell lung cancer.

This clonotype was observed a few times. The chain links TRBV6-2 or TRBV6-3 to TRBJ1-1; D remains unclear. Trimming left V 0 bases short and J 10 bases short, with 12 bases between. CDR3 length: 13 amino acids. The germline V gene has CDR1 MNHEY and CDR2 SVGEGT. The CDR3 nucleotides read TGTGCCAGCAGTTACTCATTCCGGCGAGGAGCTTTCTTT. It codes for CASSYSFRRGAFF.

The J gene is TRBJ2-7, the V gene TRBV28, with unresolved D. CDR1 and CDR2 from the germline V gene are MDHEN and SYDVKM. V dropped 4 bases and J dropped 0 bases, with 10 bases sitting between them. The CDR3 length is 14 residues. CDR3 DNA sequence: TGTGCCAGCAGTTCCCACGAGGACTCCTACGAGCAGTACTTC. Amino acid sequence: CASSSHEDSYEQYF.

The chain joins TRBV11-1 to TRBJ2-1; 13 bases align to TRBD2. Trimming took 0 bases from V and 9 from J; bases not matched to a gene: 8. The CDR3 spans 17 residues. From germline, CDR1 is SGHAT and CDR2 FQDESV (reference sequence). The CDR3 here is CASSLATGLAGAGEQFF. The CDR3 DNA sequence: TGTGCCAGCAGCTTAGCCACCGGACTAGCGGGAGCAGGTGAGCAGTTCTTC.

This clonotype is deemed medium-sized. The J gene is TRBJ2-3, the V gene TRBV7-8; D might be TRBD2 (5 bases). The CDR3 loop spans 16 amino acids. V was pared by 1 base and J by 2 bases, with 13 bases between. Germline values: CDR1 SGHVS, CDR2 FQNEAQ. CDR3 sequence: CASSLEPLADTDTQYF. The DNA for the CDR3 is TGTGCCAGCAGCTTAGAACCGCTAGCAGACACAGATACGCAGTATTTT.

By sample fraction, this clonotype is medium-sized. The chain is built from TRBV25-1 and TRBJ2-3; D unclear. The length of the CDR3 is 18 residues. CDR1 MGHDK and CDR2 SYGVNS come from the germline V gene. Trimming cost V 1 base and J 1 base, with 18 bases left between them. CDR3 DNA: TGTGCCAGCAGTGAATGGGAAAATCTAGTTTCTGGCACAGATACGCAGTATTTT. The encoded protein is CASSEWENLVSGTDTQYF.

This clonotype was counted a few times. V usage is TRBV6-2 or TRBV6-3 and J usage is TRBJ1-3, with D uncertain. The germline V gene has CDR1 MNHEY and CDR2 SVGEGT. V was pared by 8 bases and J by 7 bases, with 15 bases between. The CDR3 has 13 amino acids. The CDR3 sequence is CASLNRRRNTIYF. Written as DNA, the CDR3 is TGTGCCAGCCTGAATCGGCGTCGGAACACCATATATTTT.

Judged by abundance, this clonotype is medium-sized. The chain employs TRBV6-5 and TRBJ1-2; TRBD1 agrees at 10 bases. The CDR3 extends over 17 amino acids. V shed 5 bases and J 7 bases; nucleotides not matched to a gene: 16. CDR1 and CDR2 (germline): MNHEY, SVGAGI. The CDR3 DNA is TGTGCCAGCAGTCAAGCCGGGACAGGGGTTTCCCGGGTTGGCTACACCTTC. It specifies CASSQAGTGVSRVGYTF.

This clonotype has a handful of counts. The chain uses TRBV5-1 and TRBJ2-5; tentatively, D is TRBD1 (6 bases). CDR1 is SGHRS and CDR2 is YFSETQ in the germline V gene. Trimming cost V 0 bases and J 4 bases, with 7 bases left between them. The CDR3 runs to 13 residues. CDR3 sequence: CASSLGQVETQYF. The CDR3, as DNA: TGCGCCAGCAGCTTGGGACAGGTAGAGACCCAGTACTTC. The full variable domain, in which reference TRBV5-1 and TRBJ2-5 provide the parts outside the CDR3, is KAGVTQTPRYLIKTRGQQVTLSCSPISGHRSVSWYQQTPGQGLQFLFEYFSETQRNKGNFPGRFSGRQFSNSRSEMNVSTLELGDSALYLCASSLGQVETQYFGPGTRLLVL.

The rearrangement joins TRBV29-1 to TRBJ1-1; D possibly corresponds to TRBD1 (5 bases). The V end lost 8 bases, the J end lost 0 bases, and 10 bases lay between the germline ends. Germline V lookup: CDR1 SQVTM, CDR2 ANQGSEA. The CDR3 extends over 12 amino acids. Written as DNA, the CDR3 is TGCAGCACCAGGGACCTGAACACTGAAGCTTTCTTT. Translated: CSTRDLNTEAFF.

This clonotype is medium-sized within its sample. CDR3 region: CASSRDGWYEQYF. The CDR3 DNA reads TGTGCCAGCTCCCGGGATGGGTGGTACGAGCAGTACTTC. This chain connects TRBV6-2 or TRBV6-3 to TRBJ2-7, with D perhaps TRBD2 (5 bases). The CDR3 has 13 amino acids. Trimming took 8 bases from V and 4 from J, leaving 15 bases between them. CDR1 is MNHEY, CDR2 SVGEGT, per germline.

As DNA, the CDR3 is TGCAGTGGCTGGACTCCACCTTACGCCGAGCAGTACTTC. Encoded protein: CSGWTPPYAEQYF. The J gene is TRBJ2-7, the V gene TRBV29-1; D perhaps matches TRBD2 (5 bases). Germline V gene data show CDR1 as SQVTM and CDR2 as ANQGSEA. CDR3 length: 13 residues.

The chain couples TRBV3-1 to TRBJ1-5; no clear D gene. There are 14 residues in the CDR3. Germline loops: CDR1 LGHDT, CDR2 YNNKEL (reference sequence). V lost 1 base and J lost 1, with 5 bases in between. The CDR3 DNA reads as TGTGCCAGCAGCCAAGCGGGAAGCAATCAGCCCCAGCATTTT. Protein: CASSQAGSNQPQHF.

This sequence joins TRBV28 and TRBJ2-7; TRBD2 agrees at 10 bases. Germline loops: CDR1 MDHEN, CDR2 SYDVKM. The CDR3 runs 15 residues. V dropped 5 bases and J dropped 4; count of bases not matched to a gene: 8. This CDR3 reads CASSTPSGRVYEQYF. The CDR3 nucleotides are TGTGCCAGCAGTACTCCCAGCGGGAGGGTGTACGAGCAGTACTTC. Full variable domain (rest looked up from reference TRBV28 and TRBJ2-7): DVKVTQSSRYLVKRTGEKVFLECVQDMDHENMFWYRQDPGLGLRLIYFSYDVKMKEKGDIPEGYSVSREKKERFSLILESASTNQTSMYLCASSTPSGRVYEQYFGPGTRLTVT.

The rearrangement uses TRBV4-3 and TRBJ1-1, with a weak D call TRBD1 (6 bases). CDR3 length: 15 residues. The germline V and J ends were trimmed by 2 bases and 4 bases, with 14 bases remaining between them. Per germline, CDR1 LGHNA and CDR2 YSLEER. The CDR3 DNA reads TGCGCCAGCAGCCAATATACAGGGTCTCGCACTGAAGCTTTCTTT. It encodes CASSQYTGSRTEAFF.

The sample holds a few counts of this clonotype. For the CDR3, the DNA is TGCAGTGCTACTAGCGGGAGGGCCCGGGAGCTGTTTTTT. This gives the protein CSATSGRARELFF. The chain is built from TRBV20-1 and TRBJ2-2, with TRBD2 matching over 12 bases. The CDR3 has 13 amino acids. The germline gives CDR1 DFQATT, CDR2 SNEGSKA (reference sequence). V lost 4 bases and J lost 9; bases outside the gene matches: 3.

The gene calls are TRBV29-1 and TRBJ2-1; 8 nucleotides agree with TRBD1. The length of the CDR3 is 12 residues. With V trimmed by 5 bases and J by 8 bases, 5 bases remained unmatched. The V gene's germline CDR1 is SQVTM and CDR2 ANQGSEA. The CDR3 sequence is CSVQDRAHEQFF. The DNA for the CDR3 is TGCAGCGTTCAGGACAGGGCACATGAGCAGTTCTTC.

The rearrangement uses TRBV7-3 and TRBJ1-6, with TRBD1 as a possible D gene (6 bases). V was clipped by 2 bases and J by 7 bases, with 12 bases between them. The CDR3 has 15 residues. Germline values: CDR1 SGHTA, CDR2 FQGTGA. The CDR3 nucleotides read TGTGCCAGCAGCTTATCCCGACAGGTCAATTCACCCCTCCACTTT. Translation: CASSLSRQVNSPLHF.

In its sample, this clonotype is medium-sized (0.01 to 0.1%). The V and J genes are TRBV6-2 or TRBV6-3 and TRBJ2-5; maybe TRBD1 (6 bases). This CDR3 is built from 12 residues. Looked up from germline, CDR1 is MNHEY and CDR2 is SVGEGT. Trimming removed 8 bases at V and 0 bases at J, with 7 bases between. CDR3 coding DNA: TGTGCCAGCGGGACATACCAAGAGACCCAGTACTTC. It codes for CASGTYQETQYF.